What follows are 21 T cell receptor beta chains derived from one specimen sequenced in a study of PD-1 blockade in mismatch repair-deficient tumors. Repertoires were generated with immunoSEQ multiplex PCR, while TCRdb's copy carries only in-frame clones and drops some. The sample has around 110,000 clones, roughly 80% seen once. The sample was peripheral blood, taken around 60 weeks after starting pembrolizumab. All receptors derive from an adult with mismatch repair-deficient cancer.

The rearrangement joins TRBV4-1 to TRBJ2-1; no definite D call. Germline assignment: CDR1 MGHRA and CDR2 YSYEKL. V was pared by 0 bases and J by 4 bases, with 7 bases between. The CDR3 contains 14 residues. CDR3 sequence: CASSQDTGYNEQFF. The DNA for the CDR3 is TGCGCCAGCAGCCAAGATACTGGATACAATGAGCAGTTCTTC.

This clone was seen once. This sequence joins TRBV27 and TRBJ2-5; 11 bases map to TRBD2. This CDR3 comprises 15 residues. Germline CDR1 is MNHEY and CDR2 is SMNVEV (reference sequence). With 7 bases clipped from V and 2 bases from J, the junction kept 6 bases outside the gene matches. The CDR3 sequence is CASIQTSGNQETQYF. The CDR3 nucleotides are TGTGCCAGCATCCAGACTAGCGGGAATCAAGAGACCCAGTACTTC.

The rearrangement links TRBV5-1 to TRBJ1-3, with no clear D. The CDR3 contains 16 residues. Per germline, CDR1 SGHRS and CDR2 YFSETQ. Between the trimmed V and J ends, which lost 0 bases and 0 bases, there was a span of 10 bases. CDR3 sequence: CASSLDGMGSGNTIYF. The CDR3 region has the DNA TGCGCCAGCAGCTTGGACGGGATGGGCTCTGGAAACACCATATATTTT.

The rearrangement uses TRBV4-3 and TRBJ1-4, with D possibly matching TRBD1 (6 bases). This CDR3 is built from 14 residues. Trimming removed 1 base at V and 7 bases at J, with 10 bases between. Germline V gene data show CDR1 as LGHNA and CDR2 as YSLEER. The CDR3 spells CASSQGLRGEKLFF. CDR3 coding DNA: TGCGCCAGCAGCCAAGGCCTCAGGGGTGAAAAACTGTTTTTT.

The chain has TRBV6-6 and TRBJ2-1; D remains ambiguous. V gave up 9 bases and J gave up 0 bases, with 9 bases separating them. The CDR3 contains 13 residues. CDR1 and CDR2 from the germline V gene are MNHNY and SVGAGI (reference sequence). The DNA for the CDR3 is TGTGCCAGTCGACTGAACTCCTACAATGAGCAGTTCTTC. Protein: CASRLNSYNEQFF.

The chain employs TRBV10-1 and TRBJ1-3; the D gene is possibly TRBD1 (6 bases). V was cut by 4 bases and J by 4 bases, with 20 bases left in between. The CDR3 is 17 residues long. In germline, CDR1 is WNHNN, CDR2 SYGVQD (reference sequence). The CDR3 coding sequence is TGCGCCAGCAGTGCCCACACCCCCACAGGGCCCGGAAACACCATATATTTT. Translating gives CASSAHTPTGPGNTIYF.

A word on this clone: An end of the junction differs from the germline gene, which may be a read error. CDR3 DNA sequence: TGTGCTAGCAGCTTACGTCTGGGGTACGAGCAGTACTTC. Its translation is CASSLRLGYEQYF. This chain uses TRBV7-9 with TRBJ2-7; D gene unclear. The CDR3 totals 13 residues. Germline loops: CDR1 SEHNR, CDR2 FQNEAQ (reference sequence).

This clone has more than one count but fewer than ten. The CDR3, as DNA: TGTGCCATCAGTGACAGGGATCTCACCTTC. Its translation is CAISDRDLTF. The chain couples TRBV10-3 to TRBJ1-2, with TRBD1 as a possible D gene (5 bases). Germline V CDR1 and CDR2: ENHRY, SYGVKD. The CDR3 runs 10 residues. V was clipped by 3 bases and J by 13 bases, with 9 bases between them.

The J gene is TRBJ2-1, the V gene TRBV9; D might be TRBD2 (6 bases). The length of the CDR3 is 12 residues. Between the trimmed V and J ends, which lost 4 bases and 8 bases, there was a span of 10 bases. Germline CDR1 SGDLS, CDR2 YYNGEE. The CDR3 reads CASSPSGHEQFF. CDR3 DNA sequence: TGTGCCAGCAGCCCCAGCGGGCATGAGCAGTTCTTC.

The table lists this clone with a few counts. The rearrangement joins TRBV9 to TRBJ1-2; the D gene is possibly TRBD1 (6 bases). V lost 0 bases to trimming and J lost 6 bases, with 9 bases between them. Germline-derived CDR1 and CDR2 are SGDLS and YYNGEE. This CDR3 region has 13 residues. Written as DNA, the CDR3 is TGTGCCAGCAGCGTAGGTAGGGGGGATGGCTACACCTTC. It is translated as CASSVGRGDGYTF. The variable domain in full, completed from reference TRBV9 and TRBJ1-2, reads DSGVTQTPKHLITATGQRVTLRCSPRSGDLSVYWYQQSLDQGLQFLIQYYNGEERAKGNILERFSAQQFPDLHSELNLSSLELGDSALYFCASSVGRGDGYTFGSGTRLTVV.

The chain recombines TRBV7-2 with TRBJ2-2; weak D call: TRBD2 (6 bases). This CDR3 comprises 14 residues. Trimming left V 0 bases short and J 5 bases short, with 7 bases between. CDR1 is SGHTA, CDR2 FQGNSA, per germline. The CDR3 reads CASSLAEGTGELFF. The CDR3 nucleotides are TGTGCCAGCAGCTTAGCGGAGGGGACCGGGGAGCTGTTTTTT.

This clone was counted once. The chain recombines TRBV29-1 with TRBJ2-5, with 14 bases lining up with TRBD2. Germline V lookup: CDR1 SQVTM, CDR2 ANQGSEA. V lost 5 bases to trimming and J lost 1 base; unmatched junction nucleotides: 6. The CDR3 contains 16 residues. The CDR3 DNA reads as TGCAGCGTTCGACTAGCGGGAGGGCCTGGCCAAGAGACCCAGTACTTC. Amino acids: CSVRLAGGPGQETQYF.

This clone was recorded once. The chain links TRBV27 to TRBJ2-7; 7 nucleotides align to TRBD2. Trimming cost V 0 bases and J 2 bases; bases outside gene matches: 7. In germline, CDR1 is MNHEY, CDR2 SMNVEV (reference sequence). CDR3 size: 16 residues. CDR3 loop: CASSLSKRDLTYEQYF. The CDR3 nucleotides read TGTGCCAGCAGTTTATCGAAGCGGGACCTAACCTACGAGCAGTACTTC.

This chain connects TRBV11-1 to TRBJ2-5, with 8 bases identical to TRBD2. After removal of 2 bases from V and 1 base from J, the junction contained 9 bases not matched to a gene. The CDR3 contains 17 residues. The germline gives CDR1 SGHAT, CDR2 FQDESV (reference sequence). The CDR3 sequence: CASSLYRGLETQETQYF. CDR3 in DNA: TGTGCCAGCAGCTTATATCGGGGACTAGAGACCCAAGAGACCCAGTACTTC.

The chain uses TRBV27 and TRBJ2-2; D not resolved. Per the germline V gene, CDR1 is MNHEY and CDR2 is SMNVEV (reference sequence). The CDR3 is 12 amino acids. CDR3: CPTTGNTGELFF. The CDR3 nucleotides read TGTCCCACGACGGGGAACACCGGGGAGCTGTTTTTT.

The CDR3 DNA reads TGTGCCAGCAGGGCGAACAGTGGCTACACCTTC. Its translation is CASRANSGYTF. J is TRBJ1-2 and V is TRBV6-5, with D hard to call. The V end was cut by 6 bases, the J end by 7 bases, with 9 bases between. Germline V CDR1 and CDR2: MNHEY, SVGAGI. CDR3 length: 11 residues.

This clone was picked up a small number of times. The chain employs TRBV30 and TRBJ2-2; 7 bases agree with TRBD2. CDR1 GTSNPN and CDR2 SVGIG come from the germline V gene (reference sequence). The CDR3 runs to 14 residues. The ends lost 1 base at V and 1 base at J; junction bases unmatched: 0. In DNA, the CDR3 is TGTGCCTGGAGTGGCGGGAGGAACACCGGGGAGCTGTTTTTT. Its translation is CAWSGGRNTGELFF.

V and J are TRBV11-3 and TRBJ2-7; TRBD1 aligns across 7 bases. Germline V gene sequence: CDR1 SGHNT, CDR2 YENEEA. V was pared by 0 bases and J by 0 bases, with 5 bases of the junction left unmatched. The CDR3 contains 16 residues. CDR3 amino acids: CASSLDRDRYSYEQYF. As DNA, the CDR3 is TGTGCCAGCAGCTTAGACCGGGACAGATACTCCTACGAGCAGTACTTC.

This clone was seen just once. The J gene is TRBJ2-5, the V gene TRBV2, with D perhaps matching TRBD2 (6 bases). The end of the DNA is better explained by TRBJ2-7, so the J call may be wrong. The CDR3 totals 17 residues. Germline V CDR1 and CDR2: SNHLY, FYNNEI. This CDR3 reads CASSDSVVAETSYEQYF. In DNA form, the CDR3 reads TGTGCCAGCAGTGACTCGGTGGTAGCGGAGACTTCCTACGAGCAGTACTTC.

The rearrangement joins TRBV11-2 to TRBJ2-3; D is ambiguous. This CDR3 spans 14 amino acids. In germline, CDR1 is SGHAT, CDR2 FQNNGV. Trimming took off 2 bases at V and 4 bases at J, with 10 bases between the two ends. DNA of the CDR3: TGTGCCAGCAGCTTATCATTTAGTTCAGATACGCAGTATTTT. This sequence encodes CASSLSFSSDTQYF.

The V gene is TRBV19, the J gene TRBJ2-3; a weak D match, TRBD2 (5 bases). This CDR3 comprises 14 residues. Trimming removed 10 bases from V and 0 bases from J, with 14 bases in between. CDR1 and CDR2 from the germline V gene are LNHDA and SQIVND (reference sequence). CDR3 residues: CATKGGLSTDTQYF. The CDR3 DNA reads as TGTGCCACCAAAGGAGGTCTTAGCACAGATACGCAGTATTTT. The whole variable domain, remainder taken from reference TRBV19 and TRBJ2-3, is DGGITQSPKYLFRKEGQNVTLSCEQNLNHDAMYWYRQDPGQGLRLIYYSQIVNDFQKGDIAEGYSVSREKKESFPLTVTSAQKNPTAFYLCATKGGLSTDTQYFGPGTRLTVL.